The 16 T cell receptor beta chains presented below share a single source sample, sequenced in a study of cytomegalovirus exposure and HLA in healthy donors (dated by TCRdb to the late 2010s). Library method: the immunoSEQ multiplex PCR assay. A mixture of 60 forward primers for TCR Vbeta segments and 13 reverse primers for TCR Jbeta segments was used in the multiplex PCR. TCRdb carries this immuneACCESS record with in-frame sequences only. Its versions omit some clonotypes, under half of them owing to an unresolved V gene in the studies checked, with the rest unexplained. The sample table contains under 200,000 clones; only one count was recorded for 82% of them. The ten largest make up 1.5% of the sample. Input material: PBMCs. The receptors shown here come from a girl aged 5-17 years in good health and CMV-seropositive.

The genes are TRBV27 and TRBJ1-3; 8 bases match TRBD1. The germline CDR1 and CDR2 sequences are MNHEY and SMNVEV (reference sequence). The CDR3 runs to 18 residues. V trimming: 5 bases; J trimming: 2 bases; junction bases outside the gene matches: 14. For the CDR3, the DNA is TGTGCCAGCAGTCCCGCCGGGGGTAAGACAGGGGCTGGAAACACCATATATTTT. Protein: CASSPAGGKTGAGNTIYF.

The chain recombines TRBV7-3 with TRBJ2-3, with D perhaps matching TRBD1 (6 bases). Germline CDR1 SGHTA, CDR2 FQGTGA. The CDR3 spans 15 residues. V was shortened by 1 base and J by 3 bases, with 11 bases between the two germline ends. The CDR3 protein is CASSLMLGATDTQYF. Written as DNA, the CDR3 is TGTGCCAGCAGCTTAATGCTGGGGGCAACAGATACGCAGTATTTT.

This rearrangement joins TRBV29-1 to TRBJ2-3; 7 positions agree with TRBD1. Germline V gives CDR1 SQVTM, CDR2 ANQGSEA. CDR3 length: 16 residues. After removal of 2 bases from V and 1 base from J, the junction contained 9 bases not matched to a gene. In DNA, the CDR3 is TGCAGCGTTGAAAAAATTAGGGGGCCCCGCACAGATACGCAGTATTTT. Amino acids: CSVEKIRGPRTDTQYF.

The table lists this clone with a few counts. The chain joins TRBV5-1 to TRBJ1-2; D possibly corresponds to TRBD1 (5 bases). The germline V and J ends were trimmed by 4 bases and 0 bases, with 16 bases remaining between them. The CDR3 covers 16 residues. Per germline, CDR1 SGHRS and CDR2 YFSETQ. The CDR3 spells CASSGTPTGSNYGYTF. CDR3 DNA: TGCGCCAGCAGCGGGACTCCAACAGGATCTAACTATGGCTACACCTTC.

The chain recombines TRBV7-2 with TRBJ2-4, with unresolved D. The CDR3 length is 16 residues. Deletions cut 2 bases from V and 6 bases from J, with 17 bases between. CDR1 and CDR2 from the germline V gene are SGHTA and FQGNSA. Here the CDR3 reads CASSLSSGWLANIQYF. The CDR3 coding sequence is TGTGCCAGCAGCTTAAGTTCAGGTTGGCTGGCAAACATTCAGTACTTC.

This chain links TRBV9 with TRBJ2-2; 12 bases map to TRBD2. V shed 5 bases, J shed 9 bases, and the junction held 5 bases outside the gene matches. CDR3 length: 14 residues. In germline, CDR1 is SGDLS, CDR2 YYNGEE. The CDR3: CASSGGLAGRELFF. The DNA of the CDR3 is TGTGCCAGCAGTGGAGGACTAGCGGGGAGGGAGCTGTTTTTT.

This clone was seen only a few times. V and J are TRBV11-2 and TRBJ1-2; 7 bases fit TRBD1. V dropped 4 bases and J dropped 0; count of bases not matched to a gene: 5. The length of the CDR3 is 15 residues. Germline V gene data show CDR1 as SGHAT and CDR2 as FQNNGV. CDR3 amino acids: CASSSWTGSNYGYTF. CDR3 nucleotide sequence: TGTGCCAGCAGCTCCTGGACAGGATCTAACTATGGCTACACCTTC.

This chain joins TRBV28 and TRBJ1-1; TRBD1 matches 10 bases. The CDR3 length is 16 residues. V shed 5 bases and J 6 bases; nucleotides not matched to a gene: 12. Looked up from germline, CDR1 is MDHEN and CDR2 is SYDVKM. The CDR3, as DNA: TGTGCCAGCAGTAGAGGGACAGGGGCCCACTCAGCTGAAGCTTTCTTT. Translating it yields CASSRGTGAHSAEAFF.

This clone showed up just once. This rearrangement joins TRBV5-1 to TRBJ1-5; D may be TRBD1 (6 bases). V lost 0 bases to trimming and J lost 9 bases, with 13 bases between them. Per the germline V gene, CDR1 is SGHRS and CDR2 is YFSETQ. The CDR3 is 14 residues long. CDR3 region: CASSLDGGGRPQHF. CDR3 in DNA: TGCGCCAGCAGCTTGGATGGGGGCGGGCGGCCCCAGCATTTT. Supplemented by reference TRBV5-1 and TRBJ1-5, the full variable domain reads KAGVTQTPRYLIKTRGQQVTLSCSPISGHRSVSWYQQTPGQGLQFLFEYFSETQRNKGNFPGRFSGRQFSNSRSEMNVSTLELGDSALYLCASSLDGGGRPQHFGDGTRLSIL.

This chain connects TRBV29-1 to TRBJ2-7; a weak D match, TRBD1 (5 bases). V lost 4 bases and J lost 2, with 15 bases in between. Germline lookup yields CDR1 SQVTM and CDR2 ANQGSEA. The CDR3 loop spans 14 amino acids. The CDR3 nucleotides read TGCAGCGTTGCCGGCGGAGTACAGGCCTACGAGCAGTACTTC. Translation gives CSVAGGVQAYEQYF.

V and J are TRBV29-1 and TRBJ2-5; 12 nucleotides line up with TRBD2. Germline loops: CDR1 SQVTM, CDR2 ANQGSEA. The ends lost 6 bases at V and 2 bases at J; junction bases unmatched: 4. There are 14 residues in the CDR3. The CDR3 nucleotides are TGCAGCGTAAGAGGACTAGCGGGACAAGAGACCCAGTACTTC. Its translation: CSVRGLAGQETQYF.

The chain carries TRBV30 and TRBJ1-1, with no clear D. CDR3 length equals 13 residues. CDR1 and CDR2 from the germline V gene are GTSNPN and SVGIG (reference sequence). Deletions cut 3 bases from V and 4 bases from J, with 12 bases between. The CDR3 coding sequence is TGTGCCTGGAGGGAGAATCTGGGCACTGAAGCTTTCTTT. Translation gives CAWRENLGTEAFF.

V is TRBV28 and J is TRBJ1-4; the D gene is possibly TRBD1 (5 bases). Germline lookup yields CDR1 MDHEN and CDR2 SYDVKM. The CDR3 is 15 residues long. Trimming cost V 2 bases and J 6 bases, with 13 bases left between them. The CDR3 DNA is TGTGCCAGCAGTTTAATGCAGGGAGGGGATGAAAAACTGTTTTTT. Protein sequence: CASSLMQGGDEKLFF.

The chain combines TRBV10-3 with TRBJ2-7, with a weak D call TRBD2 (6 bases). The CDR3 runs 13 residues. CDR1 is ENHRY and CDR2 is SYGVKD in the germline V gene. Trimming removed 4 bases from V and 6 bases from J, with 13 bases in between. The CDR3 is CAISAGVGGEQYF. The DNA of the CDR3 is TGTGCCATCAGTGCGGGGGTCGGGGGCGAGCAGTACTTC.

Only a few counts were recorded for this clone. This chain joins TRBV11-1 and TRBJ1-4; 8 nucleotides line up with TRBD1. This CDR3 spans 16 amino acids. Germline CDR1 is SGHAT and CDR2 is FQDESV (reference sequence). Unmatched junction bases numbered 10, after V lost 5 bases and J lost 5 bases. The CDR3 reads CASSTGATGVNEKLFF. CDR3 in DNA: TGTGCCAGCAGCACGGGGGCGACAGGGGTGAATGAAAAACTGTTTTTT.

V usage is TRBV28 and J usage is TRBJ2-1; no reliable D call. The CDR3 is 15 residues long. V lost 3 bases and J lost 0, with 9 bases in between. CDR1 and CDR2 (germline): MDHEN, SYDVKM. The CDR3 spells CASSFVSSSYNEQFF. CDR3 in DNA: TGTGCCAGCAGTTTTGTTTCTAGCTCCTACAATGAGCAGTTCTTC.